The T cell receptor (beta chain) under discussion was sequenced for a study of shared clonotypes between healthy human individuals. TCRdb keeps only in-frame clones here, not all; method: immunoSEQ multiplex PCR. The table lists about 1 million clones, about 75% of them singletons, with roughly 1.5% in the top ten. The origin of this receptor is a young man in good health. The sequenced sample consisted of memory CD4+ T cells sorted from blood. The subset: CD45RA-negative fraction.

The CDR3, as DNA: TGTGCCTGGGGACAGGGGAAGGAACAGCCCCAGCATTTT. Residues: CAWGQGKEQPQHF. The V and J genes are TRBV30 and TRBJ1-5; 9 positions match TRBD1. Germline lookup yields CDR1 GTSNPN and CDR2 SVGIG (reference sequence). Trimming took 5 bases from V and 7 from J; bases not matched to a gene: 6. The CDR3 totals 13 residues.